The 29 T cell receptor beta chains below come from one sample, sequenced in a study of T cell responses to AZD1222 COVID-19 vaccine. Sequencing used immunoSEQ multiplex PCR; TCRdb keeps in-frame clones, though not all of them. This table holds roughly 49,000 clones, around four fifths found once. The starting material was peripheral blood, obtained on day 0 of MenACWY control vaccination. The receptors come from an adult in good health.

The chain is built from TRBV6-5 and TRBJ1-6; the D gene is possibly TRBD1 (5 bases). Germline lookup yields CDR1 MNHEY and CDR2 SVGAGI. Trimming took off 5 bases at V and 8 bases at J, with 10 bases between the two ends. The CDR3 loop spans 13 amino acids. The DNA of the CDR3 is TGTGCCAGCAGTCCGGGACTCTATTCACCCCTCCACTTT. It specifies CASSPGLYSPLHF.

The CDR3 reads CASSPRRGSNYGYTF. The CDR3, as DNA: TGTGCCAGTAGTCCCCGAAGGGGCAGCAACTATGGCTACACCTTC. The chain joins TRBV19 to TRBJ1-2; maybe TRBD1 (5 bases). Between the trimmed V and J ends, which lost 5 bases and 2 bases, there was a span of 15 bases. Germline V gives CDR1 LNHDA, CDR2 SQIVND (reference sequence). This CDR3 has 15 residues.

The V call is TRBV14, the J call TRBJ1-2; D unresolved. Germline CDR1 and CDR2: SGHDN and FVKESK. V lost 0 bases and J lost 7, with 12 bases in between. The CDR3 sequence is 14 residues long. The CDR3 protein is CASSQESAFGGYTF. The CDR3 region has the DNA TGTGCCAGCAGCCAAGAGTCCGCTTTCGGTGGCTACACCTTC. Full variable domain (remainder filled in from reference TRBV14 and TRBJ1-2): EAGVTQFPSHSVIEKGQTVTLRCDPISGHDNLYWYRRVMGKEIKFLLHFVKESKQDESGMPNNRFLAERTGGTYSTLKVQPAELEDSGVYFCASSQESAFGGYTFGSGTRLTVV.

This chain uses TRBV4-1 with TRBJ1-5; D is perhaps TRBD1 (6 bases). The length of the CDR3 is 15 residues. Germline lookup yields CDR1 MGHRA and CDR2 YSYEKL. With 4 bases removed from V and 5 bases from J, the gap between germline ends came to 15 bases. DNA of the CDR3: TGCGCCAGCAGCCCCATCACAGGGAATTATCAGCCCCAGCATTTT. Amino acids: CASSPITGNYQPQHF.

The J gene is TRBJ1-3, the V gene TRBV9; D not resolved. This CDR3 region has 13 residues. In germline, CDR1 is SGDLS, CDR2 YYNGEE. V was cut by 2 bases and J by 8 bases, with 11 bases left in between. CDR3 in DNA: TGTGCCAGCAGCGTTGCTGCCAAAGACACCATATATTTT. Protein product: CASSVAAKDTIYF.

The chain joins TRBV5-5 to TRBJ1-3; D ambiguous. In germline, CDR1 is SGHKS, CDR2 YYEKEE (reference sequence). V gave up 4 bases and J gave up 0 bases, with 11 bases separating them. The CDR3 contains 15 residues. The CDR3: CASSLDGFSGNTIYF. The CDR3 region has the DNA TGTGCCAGCAGCCTGGACGGCTTCTCTGGAAACACCATATATTTT.

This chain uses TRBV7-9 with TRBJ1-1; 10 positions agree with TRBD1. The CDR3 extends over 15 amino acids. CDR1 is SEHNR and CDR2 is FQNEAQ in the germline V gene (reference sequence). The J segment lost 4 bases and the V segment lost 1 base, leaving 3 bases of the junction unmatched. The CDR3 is CASSLVGQGFTEAFF. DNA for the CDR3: TGTGCCAGCAGCTTAGTGGGACAGGGGTTCACTGAAGCTTTCTTT.

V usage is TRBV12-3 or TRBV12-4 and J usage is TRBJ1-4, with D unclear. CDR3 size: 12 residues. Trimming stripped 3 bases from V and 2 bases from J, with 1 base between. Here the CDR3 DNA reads TGTGCCAGCAGTTTGACTAATGAAAAACTGTTTTTT. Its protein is CASSLTNEKLFF.

The CDR3 DNA sequence: TGTGCCAGCAGCGCTGCTCTTGCTAGGCAAGAGACCCAGTACTTC. It translates to CASSAALARQETQYF. The chain combines TRBV9 with TRBJ2-5; D gene uncertain. The CDR3 is made up of 15 amino acids. The V and J ends lost 3 bases and 2 bases respectively, with 14 bases between them. Germline V gene lookup returns CDR1 SGDLS and CDR2 YYNGEE.

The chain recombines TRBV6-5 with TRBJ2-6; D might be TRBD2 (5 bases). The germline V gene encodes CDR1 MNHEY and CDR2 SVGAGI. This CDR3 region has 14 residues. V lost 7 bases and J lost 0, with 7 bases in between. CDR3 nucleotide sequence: TGTGCCAGCAACCGGGGCTCTGGGGCCAACGTCCTGACTTTC. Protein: CASNRGSGANVLTF.

The CDR3 sequence: CASSFVGTSGYEQYF. The CDR3 coding sequence is TGTGCCAGCAGCTTCGTCGGGACTAGCGGCTACGAGCAGTACTTC. The chain combines TRBV7-2 with TRBJ2-7; 11 bases line up with TRBD2. The ends lost 3 bases at V and 3 bases at J; junction bases unmatched: 4. The CDR3 spans 15 residues. The V gene's germline CDR1 is SGHTA and CDR2 FQGNSA.

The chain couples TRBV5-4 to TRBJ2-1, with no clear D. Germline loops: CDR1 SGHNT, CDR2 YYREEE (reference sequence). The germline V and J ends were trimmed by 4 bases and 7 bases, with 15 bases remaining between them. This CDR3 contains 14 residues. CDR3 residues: CASSPELSWNEQFF. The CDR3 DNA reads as TGTGCCAGCAGCCCGGAACTTTCATGGAATGAGCAGTTCTTC.

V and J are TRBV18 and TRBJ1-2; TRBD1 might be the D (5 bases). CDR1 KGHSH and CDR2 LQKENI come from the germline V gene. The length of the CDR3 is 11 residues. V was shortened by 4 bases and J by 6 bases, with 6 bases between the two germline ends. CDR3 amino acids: CASSQQDGYTF. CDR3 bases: TGTGCCAGCTCACAACAGGATGGCTACACCTTC.

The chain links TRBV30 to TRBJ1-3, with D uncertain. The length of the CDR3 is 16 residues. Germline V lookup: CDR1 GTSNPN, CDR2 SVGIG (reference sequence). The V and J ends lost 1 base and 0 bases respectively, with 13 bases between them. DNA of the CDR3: TGTGCCTGGAGTGCACCCGGGGTTAGCTCTGGAAACACCATATATTTT. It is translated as CAWSAPGVSSGNTIYF. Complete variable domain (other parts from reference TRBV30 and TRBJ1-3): SQTIHQWPATLVQPVGSPLSLECTVEGTSNPNLYWYRQAAGRGLQLLFYSVGIGQISSEVPQNLSASRPQDRQFILSSKKLLLSDSGFYLCAWSAPGVSSGNTIYFGEGSWLTVV.

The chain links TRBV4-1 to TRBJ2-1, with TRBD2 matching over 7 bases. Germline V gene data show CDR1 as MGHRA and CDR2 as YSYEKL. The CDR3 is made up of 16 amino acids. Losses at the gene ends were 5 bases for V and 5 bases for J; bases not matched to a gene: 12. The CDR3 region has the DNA TGCGCCAGCAGCTTCCGCGGGAGAAAGGAGAACAATGAGCAGTTCTTC. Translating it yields CASSFRGRKENNEQFF.

The CDR3 nucleotides read TGTGCCAGCAGCTTAGCGTCCTTGGGACTAGCGGGGGGATACAATGAGCAGTTCTTC. Amino acid sequence: CASSLASLGLAGGYNEQFF. This chain uses TRBV7-9 with TRBJ2-1, with 15 bases lining up with TRBD2. CDR3 length equals 19 residues. J gave up 4 bases and V 0 bases, and 7 bases lay outside the gene matches. Germline-derived CDR1 and CDR2 are SEHNR and FQNEAQ (reference sequence).

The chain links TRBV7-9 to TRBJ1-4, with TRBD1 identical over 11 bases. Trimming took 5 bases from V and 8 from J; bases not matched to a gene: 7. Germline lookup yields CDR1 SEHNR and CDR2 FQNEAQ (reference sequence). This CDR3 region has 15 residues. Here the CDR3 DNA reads TGTGCCAGCAGCGAAGGACAGGGGGCGGGCGAAAAACTGTTTTTT. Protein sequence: CASSEGQGAGEKLFF.

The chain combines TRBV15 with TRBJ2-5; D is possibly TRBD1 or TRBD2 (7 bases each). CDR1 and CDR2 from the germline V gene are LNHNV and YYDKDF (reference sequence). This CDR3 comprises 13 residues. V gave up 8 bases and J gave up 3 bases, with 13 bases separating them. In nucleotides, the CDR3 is TGTGCCACCGACCCAGGGGGGGAAGAGACCCAGTACTTC. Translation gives CATDPGGEETQYF.

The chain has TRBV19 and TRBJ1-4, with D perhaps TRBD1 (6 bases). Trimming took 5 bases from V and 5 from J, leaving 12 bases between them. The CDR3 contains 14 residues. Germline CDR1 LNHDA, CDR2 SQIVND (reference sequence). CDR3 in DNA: TGTGCCAGTAGTTGGAGACAGGAGAATGAAAAACTGTTTTTT. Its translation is CASSWRQENEKLFF.

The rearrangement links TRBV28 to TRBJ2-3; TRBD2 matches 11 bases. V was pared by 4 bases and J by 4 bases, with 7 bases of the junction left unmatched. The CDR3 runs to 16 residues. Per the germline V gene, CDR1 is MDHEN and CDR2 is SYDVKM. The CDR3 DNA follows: TGTGCCAGCAGTTCGCCGGGACTAGCGGAATCAGATACGCAGTATTTT. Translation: CASSSPGLAESDTQYF.

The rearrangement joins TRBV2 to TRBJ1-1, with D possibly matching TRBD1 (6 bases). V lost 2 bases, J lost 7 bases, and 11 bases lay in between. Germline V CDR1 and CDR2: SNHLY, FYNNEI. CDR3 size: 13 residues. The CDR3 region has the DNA TGTGCCAGCAGTGAATGGGACACAAATGAAGCTTTCTTT. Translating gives CASSEWDTNEAFF.

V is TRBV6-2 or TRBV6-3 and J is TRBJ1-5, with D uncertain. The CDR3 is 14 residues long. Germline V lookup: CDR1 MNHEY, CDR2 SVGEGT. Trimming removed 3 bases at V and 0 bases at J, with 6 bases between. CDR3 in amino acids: CASSYRGSNQPQHF. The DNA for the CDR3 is TGTGCCAGCAGTTATCGGGGTAGCAATCAGCCCCAGCATTTT.

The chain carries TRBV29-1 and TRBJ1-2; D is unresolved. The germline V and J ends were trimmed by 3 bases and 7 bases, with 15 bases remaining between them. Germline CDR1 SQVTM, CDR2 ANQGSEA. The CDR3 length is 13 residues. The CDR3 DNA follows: TGCAGCGTTGATTCCCTCTTTCAGCGTGGCTACACCTTC. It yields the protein CSVDSLFQRGYTF.

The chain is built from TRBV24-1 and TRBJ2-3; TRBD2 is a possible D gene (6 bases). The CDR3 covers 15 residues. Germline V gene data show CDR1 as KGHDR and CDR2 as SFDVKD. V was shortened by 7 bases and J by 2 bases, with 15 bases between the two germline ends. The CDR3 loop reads CATRSGGRITDTQYF. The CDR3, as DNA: TGTGCCACCAGGTCCGGAGGGAGGATCACAGATACGCAGTATTTT.

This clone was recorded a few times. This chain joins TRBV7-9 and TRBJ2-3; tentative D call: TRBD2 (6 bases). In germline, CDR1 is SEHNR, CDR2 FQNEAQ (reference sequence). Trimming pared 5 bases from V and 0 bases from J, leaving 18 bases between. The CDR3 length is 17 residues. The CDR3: CASSPEGRTLSTDTQYF. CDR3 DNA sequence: TGTGCCAGCAGCCCGGAGGGCCGGACCCTCAGCACAGATACGCAGTATTTT.

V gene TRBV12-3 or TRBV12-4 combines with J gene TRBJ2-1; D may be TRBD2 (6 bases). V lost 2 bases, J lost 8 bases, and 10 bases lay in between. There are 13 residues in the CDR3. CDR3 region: CASSLQLAHEQFF. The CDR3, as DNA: TGTGCCAGCAGTTTACAACTAGCTCATGAGCAGTTCTTC.

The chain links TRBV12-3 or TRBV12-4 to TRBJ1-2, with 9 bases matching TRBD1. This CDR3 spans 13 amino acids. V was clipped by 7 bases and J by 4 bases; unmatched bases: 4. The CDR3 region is CASNQDRGYGYTF. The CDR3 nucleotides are TGTGCCAGCAACCAGGACAGGGGCTATGGCTACACCTTC.

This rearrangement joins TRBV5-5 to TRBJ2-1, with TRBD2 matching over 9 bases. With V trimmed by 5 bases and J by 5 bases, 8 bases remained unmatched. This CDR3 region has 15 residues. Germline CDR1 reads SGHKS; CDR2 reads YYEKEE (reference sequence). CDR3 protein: CASSVEASGNNEQFF. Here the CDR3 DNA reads TGTGCCAGCAGTGTGGAAGCTAGCGGGAACAATGAGCAGTTCTTC. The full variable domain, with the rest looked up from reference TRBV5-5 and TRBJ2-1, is DAGVTQSPTHLIKTRGQQVTLRCSPISGHKSVSWYQQVLGQGPQFIFQYYEKEERGRGNFPDRFSARQFPNYSSELNVNALLLGDSALYLCASSVEASGNNEQFFGPGTRLTVL.

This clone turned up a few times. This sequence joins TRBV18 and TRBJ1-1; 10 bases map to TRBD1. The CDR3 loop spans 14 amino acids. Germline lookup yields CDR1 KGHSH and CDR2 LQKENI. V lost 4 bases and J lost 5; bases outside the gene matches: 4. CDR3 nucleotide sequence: TGTGCCAGCTCACGAGACAGGGGGCGTACTGAAGCTTTCTTT. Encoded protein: CASSRDRGRTEAFF.